Shown below are 26 T cell receptor beta chains from a single sample sequenced in a study of T cell responses to AZD1222 COVID-19 vaccine. Profiling relied on immunoSEQ multiplex PCR, and the TCRdb table lists in-frame clones only, not all of them. The sample includes 90,000 to 120,000 clones, around 87% of them seen just once. This specimen was peripheral blood, taken on day 0 of AZD1222 vaccination. The source of these receptors is an adult in good health.

The CDR3 DNA reads as TGTGCCAGCAGCTTGCTAGCGGCAGATACGCAGTATTTT. Translated: CASSLLAADTQYF. The chain employs TRBV11-3 and TRBJ2-3; 7 bases agree with TRBD2. CDR3 length: 13 residues. Germline V CDR1 and CDR2: SGHNT, YENEEA. The J segment lost 4 bases and the V segment lost 3 bases, leaving 1 base of the junction unmatched.

The chain recombines TRBV27 with TRBJ1-2; TRBD1 matches 7 bases. Germline V gene data show CDR1 as MNHEY and CDR2 as SMNVEV (reference sequence). The junction had 14 bases not matched to a gene; V was cut back by 6 bases and J by 7 bases. The CDR3 has 15 amino acids. The CDR3 nucleotides are TGTGCCAGCAGAAAAGGACAGGTAGAAGTGGGTGGCTACACCTTC. It is translated as CASRKGQVEVGGYTF.

The rearrangement links TRBV18 to TRBJ1-5; D perhaps matches TRBD1 (6 bases). Deletions cut 3 bases from V and 2 bases from J, with 11 bases between. The CDR3 covers 15 residues. CDR1 and CDR2 from the germline V gene are KGHSH and LQKENI. CDR3 DNA: TGTGCCAGCTCACCTGGGGGCATGGGCAATCAGCCCCAGCATTTT. This gives the protein CASSPGGMGNQPQHF. Full variable domain (outside the CDR3, taken from reference TRBV18 and TRBJ1-5): NAGVMQNPRHLVRRRGQEARLRCSPMKGHSHVYWYRQLPEEGLKFMVYLQKENIIDESGMPKERFSAEFPKEGPSILRIQQVVRGDSAAYFCASSPGGMGNQPQHFGDGTRLSIL.

Comment on this clone: A read error is likely, as this CDR3 ends without the conserved phenylalanine or tryptophan. The DNA is left out, because the CDR3 cannot be placed on it with certainty; the CDR3 is given as TCRdb lists it. V usage is TRBV5-8 and J usage is TRBJ1-1. The CDR3 is 13 residues long, counting both termini. Germline values: CDR1 SGHTS, CDR2 YDEGEE. CDR3 sequence: CASSLGPGPVRLA.

The chain links TRBV3-1 (or the pseudogene TRBV3-2) to TRBJ2-3; D call uncertain. V lost 2 bases, J lost 5 bases, and 11 bases lay in between. Per germline, CDR1 LGHDT and CDR2 YNNKEL (reference sequence). The CDR3 runs 14 residues. CDR3 DNA: TGTGCCAGCAGCCAACCGGGTGGGTTAGATACGCAGTATTTT. Translation gives CASSQPGGLDTQYF.

This rearrangement joins TRBV19 to TRBJ2-5; possibly TRBD2 for D (6 bases). This CDR3 has 15 residues. Germline V gene data show CDR1 as LNHDA and CDR2 as SQIVND (reference sequence). Deletions cut 6 bases from V and 5 bases from J, with 19 bases between. CDR3 sequence: CASRSVGGAGETQYF. In DNA, the CDR3 is TGTGCCAGTAGGTCCGTGGGAGGAGCAGGGGAGACCCAGTACTTC.

This chain joins TRBV5-1 and TRBJ1-6; 9 bases line up with TRBD1. Germline CDR1 reads SGHRS; CDR2 reads YFSETQ. The CDR3 totals 16 residues. V lost 0 bases to trimming and J lost 4 bases; unmatched junction nucleotides: 2. CDR3 in amino acids: CASSLEGTGYNSPLHF. In DNA form, the CDR3 reads TGCGCCAGCAGCTTGGAGGGGACAGGGTATAATTCACCCCTCCACTTT.

The rearrangement links TRBV4-2 to TRBJ2-3, with TRBD2 matching 10 bases. CDR1 LGHNA and CDR2 YNFKEQ come from the germline V gene. With V trimmed by 4 bases and J by 3 bases, 4 bases remained unmatched. This CDR3 contains 15 residues. The CDR3 is CASSLIAGGTDTQYF. CDR3 bases: TGTGCCAGCAGCCTTATAGCGGGGGGTACAGATACGCAGTATTTT.

This chain links TRBV3-1 (or the pseudogene TRBV3-2) with TRBJ2-5, with TRBD2 as a possible D gene (6 bases). Looked up from germline, CDR1 is LGHDT and CDR2 is YNNKEL (reference sequence). The CDR3 spans 12 residues. Trimming left V 4 bases short and J 8 bases short, with 11 bases between. Here the CDR3 reads CASSPLGGTQYF. The CDR3 nucleotides read TGTGCCAGCAGCCCCCTCGGGGGAACCCAGTACTTC.

This clone was seen once. The rearrangement links TRBV19 to TRBJ2-3, with a weak D call TRBD2 (5 bases). CDR3 length: 15 amino acids. V was clipped by 9 bases and J by 0 bases, with 16 bases between them. Germline loops: CDR1 LNHDA, CDR2 SQIVND (reference sequence). Here the CDR3 reads CASTDYHASTDTQYF. Here the CDR3 DNA reads TGTGCCAGCACCGACTACCATGCCAGCACAGATACGCAGTATTTT.

This chain joins TRBV15 and TRBJ2-1; D could derive from TRBD1 or TRBD2 (6 bases each). The CDR3 runs to 17 residues. Trimming took off 1 base at V and 8 bases at J, with 21 bases between the two ends. Germline CDR1 and CDR2: LNHNV and YYDKDF (reference sequence). In DNA, the CDR3 is TGTGCCACCAGCAGAGCCTATCCGGGGGCTCGGGTAGATGAGCAGTTCTTC. Translation gives CATSRAYPGARVDEQFF.

CDR3 loop: CSVDGDRAGYGYTF. The CDR3 DNA is TGCAGCGTTGACGGGGACAGGGCCGGCTATGGCTACACCTTC. The chain uses TRBV29-1 and TRBJ1-2, with 9 bases aligning to TRBD1. Germline V CDR1 and CDR2: SQVTM, ANQGSEA. The CDR3 spans 14 residues. The ends lost 3 bases at V and 4 bases at J; junction bases unmatched: 6.

The DNA for the CDR3 is TGTGCCAGCAGCCCAGGGGGCACAGATACGCAGTATTTT. The encoded protein is CASSPGGTDTQYF. This rearrangement joins TRBV7-9 to TRBJ2-3; D perhaps matches TRBD1 (6 bases). With 5 bases removed from V and 1 base from J, the gap between germline ends came to 7 bases. Germline CDR1 SEHNR, CDR2 FQNEAQ (reference sequence). There are 13 residues in the CDR3. The full variable domain, its missing parts supplied by reference TRBV7-9 and TRBJ2-3, is DTGVSQNPRHKITKRGQNVTFRCDPISEHNRLYWYRQTLGQGPEFLTYFQNEAQLEKSRLLSDRFSAERPKGSFSTLEIQRTEQGDSAMYLCASSPGGTDTQYFGPGTRLTVL.

The genes are TRBV18 and TRBJ2-3, with TRBD2 matching 8 bases. The CDR3 totals 15 residues. Germline V gene data show CDR1 as KGHSH and CDR2 as LQKENI. The ends lost 6 bases at V and 0 bases at J; junction bases unmatched: 5. CDR3 bases: TGTGCCAGCTCCCCTCTAGCGGGCAGCACAGATACGCAGTATTTT. This gives the protein CASSPLAGSTDTQYF.

The chain employs TRBV4-1 and TRBJ2-3, with 7 positions matching TRBD2. The ends lost 0 bases at V and 5 bases at J; junction bases unmatched: 11. Per the germline V gene, CDR1 is MGHRA and CDR2 is YSYEKL. The CDR3 runs 17 residues. The CDR3 DNA is TGCGCCAGCAGCCAAGATGCAGCGCGGGGGACGGGAGATACGCAGTATTTT. This encodes CASSQDAARGTGDTQYF.

For the CDR3, the DNA is TGTGCCAGCATGGCCGGGACAGTCCAAGAGACCCAGTACTTC. This gives the protein CASMAGTVQETQYF. The chain links TRBV28 to TRBJ2-5; 7 bases agree with TRBD1. The germline V gene has CDR1 MDHEN and CDR2 SYDVKM. With V trimmed by 7 bases and J by 1 base, 6 bases remained unmatched. This CDR3 contains 14 residues.

The chain employs TRBV30 and TRBJ1-6; 7 positions agree with TRBD1. V trimming: 2 bases; J trimming: 9 bases; junction bases outside the gene matches: 10. The CDR3 length is 15 residues. Germline V gene data show CDR1 as GTSNPN and CDR2 as SVGIG (reference sequence). The CDR3 here is CAWSTPGQSISPLHF. The CDR3 DNA reads as TGTGCCTGGAGTACGCCGGGACAGAGTATTTCACCCCTCCACTTT.

The chain employs TRBV10-3 and TRBJ1-3; D unclear. Germline CDR1 ENHRY, CDR2 SYGVKD. The CDR3 runs to 15 residues. Deletions cut 6 bases from V and 4 bases from J, with 16 bases between. The CDR3 reads CAISSREAGGNTIYF. DNA of the CDR3: TGTGCCATCAGCAGCCGGGAGGCGGGAGGAAACACCATATATTTT.

V gene TRBV18 combines with J gene TRBJ2-3; 7 nucleotides match TRBD1. Germline loops: CDR1 KGHSH, CDR2 LQKENI. J lost 0 bases, V lost 8 bases, and 8 bases had no gene match. The CDR3 has 15 residues. The CDR3 spells CASRGQSPSTDTQYF. DNA for the CDR3: TGTGCCAGCCGGGGACAGTCTCCTAGCACAGATACGCAGTATTTT.

The chain joins TRBV6-2 or TRBV6-3 to TRBJ1-2; no firm D call. Germline assignment: CDR1 MNHEY and CDR2 SVGEGT. This CDR3 has 14 amino acids. Between the trimmed V and J ends, which lost 4 bases and 5 bases, there was a span of 14 bases. CDR3: CASSSLKGFYGYTF. The CDR3 DNA follows: TGTGCCAGCAGTTCCTTGAAGGGATTTTATGGCTACACCTTC.

The chain combines TRBV28 with TRBJ2-6; tentative D call: TRBD1 (6 bases). The germline CDR1 and CDR2 sequences are MDHEN and SYDVKM. Trimming cost V 3 bases and J 0 bases, with 12 bases left between them. The CDR3 covers 17 residues. The CDR3 DNA reads as TGTGCCAGCAGTTTTATCCAGGGGAACTCTGGGGCCAACGTCCTGACTTTC. Translated, it gives CASSFIQGNSGANVLTF.

There are a few counts of this clone. V is TRBV30 and J is TRBJ1-1, with D unclear. CDR3 length equals 14 residues. Germline CDR1 and CDR2: GTSNPN and SVGIG (reference sequence). With 0 bases removed from V and 1 base from J, the gap between germline ends came to 9 bases. DNA of the CDR3: TGTGCCTGGAGTGTAGCCCCAGGGAACACTGAAGCTTTCTTT. This translates into CAWSVAPGNTEAFF.

The V gene is TRBV28, the J gene TRBJ2-1; 13 bases are shared with TRBD2. This CDR3 has 17 amino acids. Per germline, CDR1 MDHEN and CDR2 SYDVKM. Trimming at V came to 2 bases and at J to 3 bases, leaving 4 bases not matched to a gene. The CDR3 spells CASSLGLAGDDYNEQFF. The CDR3 region has the DNA TGTGCCAGCAGTTTAGGACTAGCGGGGGATGACTACAATGAGCAGTTCTTC.

V gene TRBV11-2 combines with J gene TRBJ2-7; D ambiguous. Between the trimmed V and J ends, which lost 5 bases and 3 bases, there was a span of 14 bases. The CDR3 extends over 14 amino acids. Germline CDR1 is SGHAT and CDR2 is FQNNGV. The CDR3 loop reads CASSPGLGRYEQYF. In DNA form, the CDR3 reads TGTGCCAGCAGCCCTGGTCTGGGTCGCTACGAGCAGTACTTC.

V and J are TRBV6-1 and TRBJ2-7; 7 bases fit TRBD1. This CDR3 has 16 residues. Germline CDR1 and CDR2: MNHNS and SASEGT. V shed 4 bases and J 2 bases; nucleotides not matched to a gene: 11. The CDR3 DNA sequence: TGTGCCAGCAGTGTCGAGGGACAGCTGATTACCTACGAGCAGTACTTC. Protein sequence: CASSVEGQLITYEQYF.

The chain joins TRBV6-1 to TRBJ2-5; 11 bases line up with TRBD2. CDR1 is MNHNS and CDR2 is SASEGT in the germline V gene. The CDR3 sequence is 17 residues long. Losses at the gene ends were 3 bases for V and 7 bases for J; bases not matched to a gene: 13. The CDR3 protein is CASSEQGLAALRGTQYF. CDR3 bases: TGTGCCAGCAGTGAGCAGGGACTAGCGGCTTTACGAGGGACCCAGTACTTC.